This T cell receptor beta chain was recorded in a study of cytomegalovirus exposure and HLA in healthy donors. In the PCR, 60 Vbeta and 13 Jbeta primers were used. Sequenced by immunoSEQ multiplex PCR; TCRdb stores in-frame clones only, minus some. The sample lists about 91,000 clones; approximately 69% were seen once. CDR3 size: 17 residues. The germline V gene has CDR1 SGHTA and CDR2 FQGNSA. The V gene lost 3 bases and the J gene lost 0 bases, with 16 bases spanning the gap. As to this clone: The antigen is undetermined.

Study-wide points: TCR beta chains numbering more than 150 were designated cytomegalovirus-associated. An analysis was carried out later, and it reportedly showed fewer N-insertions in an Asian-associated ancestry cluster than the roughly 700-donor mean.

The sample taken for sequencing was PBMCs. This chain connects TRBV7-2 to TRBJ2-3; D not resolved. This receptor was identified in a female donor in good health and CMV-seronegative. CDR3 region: CASSLSTLTSSTDTQYF. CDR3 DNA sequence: TGTGCCAGCAGCTTGTCGACACTTACATCTAGCACAGATACGCAGTATTTT.